Listed below are T cell receptor beta chains from one sample, sequenced in a study of control samples from healthy donors and cancer patients. TCRdb keeps only in-frame clones here, not all; method: immunoSEQ multiplex PCR. The data show some 120,000 clones, with about 93% seen just once and about 1.5% held by the top ten. Specimen: PBMCs. These receptors came from a man in his fifties or sixties with head and neck cancer. The CDR3 runs from the conserved cysteine through the conserved F or W. D genes are given only for firm matches.

d_call: .; v_call: TRBV4-1; j_call: TRBJ1-2; cdr3_aa: CASSQGSAQNYGYTF; cdr3_nt: TGCGCCAGCAGCCAAGGATCAGCACAGAACTATGGCTACACCTTC
d_call: .; v_call: TRBV7-3; j_call: TRBJ1-1; cdr3_aa: CASSPQGQRTEAFF; cdr3_nt: TGTGCCAGCAGCCCACAGGGTCAGCGCACTGAAGCTTTCTTT
d_call: .; v_call: TRBV6-5; j_call: TRBJ2-1; cdr3_aa: CASSPAGVDEQFF; cdr3_nt: TGTGCCAGCAGTCCGGCAGGGGTAGATGAGCAGTTCTTC
d_call: .; v_call: TRBV2; j_call: TRBJ2-5; cdr3_aa: CASSVRKETQYF; cdr3_nt: TGTGCCAGCAGTGTAAGGAAAGAGACCCAGTACTTC
d_call: .; v_call: TRBV14; j_call: TRBJ2-2; cdr3_aa: CASSQASVVGELFF; cdr3_nt: TGTGCCAGCAGCCAAGCATCAGTAGTCGGGGAGCTGTTTTTT
d_call: .; v_call: TRBV19; j_call: TRBJ2-7; cdr3_aa: CASSIGPANEQYF; cdr3_nt: TGTGCCAGTAGTATAGGTCCCGCGAACGAGCAGTACTTC
d_call: .; v_call: TRBV7-3; j_call: TRBJ1-5; cdr3_aa: CASSLAPYQPQHF; cdr3_nt: TGTGCCAGCAGCTTAGCCCCCTATCAGCCCCAGCATTTT
d_call: TRBD1; v_call: TRBV6-5; j_call: TRBJ2-1; cdr3_aa: CASSTRQGPYNEQFF; cdr3_nt: TGTGCCAGCAGTACGCGACAGGGCCCCTACAATGAGCAGTTCTTC
d_call: .; v_call: TRBV5-1; j_call: TRBJ1-2; cdr3_aa: CATHAGTNYGYTF; cdr3_nt: TGCGCCACCCATGCAGGGACTAACTATGGCTACACCTTC
d_call: TRBD2; v_call: TRBV6-2/TRBV6-3; j_call: TRBJ2-7; cdr3_aa: CASSYGAGRASYEQYF; cdr3_nt: TGTGCCAGCAGTTACGGGGCAGGGAGGGCATCCTACGAGCAGTACTTC
d_call: TRBD1; v_call: TRBV15; j_call: TRBJ2-1; cdr3_aa: CATSRSTGVSYNEQFF; cdr3_nt: TGTGCCACCAGCAGATCGACAGGGGTCTCCTACAATGAGCAGTTCTTC